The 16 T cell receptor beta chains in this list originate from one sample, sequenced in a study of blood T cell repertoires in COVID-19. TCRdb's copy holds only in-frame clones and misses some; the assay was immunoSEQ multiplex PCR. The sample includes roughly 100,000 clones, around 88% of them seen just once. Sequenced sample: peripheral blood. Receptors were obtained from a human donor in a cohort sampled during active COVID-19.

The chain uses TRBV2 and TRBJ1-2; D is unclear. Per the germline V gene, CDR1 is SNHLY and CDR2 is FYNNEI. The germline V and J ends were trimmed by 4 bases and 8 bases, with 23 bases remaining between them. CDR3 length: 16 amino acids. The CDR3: CASSVKIDLFLEGYTF. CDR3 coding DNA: TGTGCCAGCAGTGTAAAGATTGATCTTTTCCTAGAGGGCTACACCTTC.

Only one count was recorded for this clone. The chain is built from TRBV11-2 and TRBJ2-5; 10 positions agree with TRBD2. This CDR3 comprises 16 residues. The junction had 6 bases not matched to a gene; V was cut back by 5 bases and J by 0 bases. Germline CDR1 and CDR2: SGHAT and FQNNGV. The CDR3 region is CASSVTSGADQETQYF. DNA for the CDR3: TGTGCCAGCAGCGTCACTAGCGGGGCCGACCAAGAGACCCAGTACTTC.

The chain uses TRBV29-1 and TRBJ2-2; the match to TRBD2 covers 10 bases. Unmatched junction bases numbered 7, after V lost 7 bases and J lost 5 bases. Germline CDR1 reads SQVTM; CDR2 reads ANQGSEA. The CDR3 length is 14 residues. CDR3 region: CSGLAGARTGELFF. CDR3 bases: TGCAGCGGGCTAGCGGGAGCTAGGACCGGGGAGCTGTTTTTT.

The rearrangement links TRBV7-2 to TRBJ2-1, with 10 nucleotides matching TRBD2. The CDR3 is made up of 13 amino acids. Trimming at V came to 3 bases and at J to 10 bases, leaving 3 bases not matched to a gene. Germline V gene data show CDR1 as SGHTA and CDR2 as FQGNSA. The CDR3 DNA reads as TGTGCCAGCAGCTTCCTGACTAGCGGGGAGCAGTTCTTC. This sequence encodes CASSFLTSGEQFF.

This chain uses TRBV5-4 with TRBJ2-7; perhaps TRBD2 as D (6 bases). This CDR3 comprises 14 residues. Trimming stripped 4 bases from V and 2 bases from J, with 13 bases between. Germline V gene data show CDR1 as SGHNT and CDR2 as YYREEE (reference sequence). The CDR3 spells CASSPGGRPYEQYF. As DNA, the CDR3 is TGTGCCAGCAGCCCCGGAGGGCGTCCCTACGAGCAGTACTTC. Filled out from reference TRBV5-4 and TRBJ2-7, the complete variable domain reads ETGVTQSPTHLIKTRGQQVTLRCSSQSGHNTVSWYQQALGQGPQFIFQYYREEENGRGNFPPRFSGLQFPNYSSELNVNALELDDSALYLCASSPGGRPYEQYFGPGTRLTVT.

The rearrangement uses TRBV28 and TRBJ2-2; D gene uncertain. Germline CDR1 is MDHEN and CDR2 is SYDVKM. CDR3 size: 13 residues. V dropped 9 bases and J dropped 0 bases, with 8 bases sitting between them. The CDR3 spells CASLFANTGELFF. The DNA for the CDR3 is TGTGCCAGTCTTTTCGCGAACACCGGGGAGCTGTTTTTT.

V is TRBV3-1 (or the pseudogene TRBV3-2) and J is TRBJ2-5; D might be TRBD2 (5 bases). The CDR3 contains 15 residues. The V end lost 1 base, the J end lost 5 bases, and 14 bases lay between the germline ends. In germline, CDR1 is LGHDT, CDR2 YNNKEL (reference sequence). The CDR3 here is CASSQVEGSGETQYF. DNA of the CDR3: TGTGCCAGCAGCCAAGTTGAAGGGTCGGGGGAGACCCAGTACTTC.

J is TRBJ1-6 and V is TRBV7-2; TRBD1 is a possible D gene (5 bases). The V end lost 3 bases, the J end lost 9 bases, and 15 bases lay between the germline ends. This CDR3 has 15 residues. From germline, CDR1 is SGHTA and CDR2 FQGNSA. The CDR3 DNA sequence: TGTGCCAGCAGCTTTCGGGGGGGTCCAGGTTCACCCCTCCACTTT. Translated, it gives CASSFRGGPGSPLHF.

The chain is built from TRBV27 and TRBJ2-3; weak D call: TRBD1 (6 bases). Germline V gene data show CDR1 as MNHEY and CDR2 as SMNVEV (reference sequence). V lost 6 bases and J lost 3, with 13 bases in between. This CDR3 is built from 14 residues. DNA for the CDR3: TGTGCCAGCAGAACCAGGGGAAGGACAGATACGCAGTATTTT. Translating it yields CASRTRGRTDTQYF.

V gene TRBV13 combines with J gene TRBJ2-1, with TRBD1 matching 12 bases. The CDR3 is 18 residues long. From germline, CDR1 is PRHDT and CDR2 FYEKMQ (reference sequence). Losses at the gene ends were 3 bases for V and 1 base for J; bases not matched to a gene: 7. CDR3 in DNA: TGTGCCAGCAGCTTGGGAGGGGGACAGGGGGCTTCCTACAATGAGCAGTTCTTC. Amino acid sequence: CASSLGGGQGASYNEQFF.

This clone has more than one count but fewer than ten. CDR3 coding DNA: TGTGCCAGCAGTGAAGGGTTGGTCCGCGCCTACCGAAATGAAAAACTGTTTTTT. Translation gives CASSEGLVRAYRNEKLFF. The chain recombines TRBV6-1 with TRBJ1-4; D unclear. V was clipped by 1 base and J by 5 bases, with 20 bases between them. CDR1 and CDR2 (germline): MNHNS, SASEGT. The CDR3 is 18 amino acids.

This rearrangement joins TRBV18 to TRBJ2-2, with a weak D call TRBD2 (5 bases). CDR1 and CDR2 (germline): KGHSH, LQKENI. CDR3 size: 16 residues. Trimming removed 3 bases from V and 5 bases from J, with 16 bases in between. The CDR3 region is CASSPISEELTGELFF. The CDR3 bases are TGTGCCAGCTCACCGATTTCGGAGGAATTGACCGGGGAGCTGTTTTTT. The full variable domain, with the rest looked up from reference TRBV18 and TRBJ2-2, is NAGVMQNPRHLVRRRGQEARLRCSPMKGHSHVYWYRQLPEEGLKFMVYLQKENIIDESGMPKERFSAEFPKEGPSILRIQQVVRGDSAAYFCASSPISEELTGELFFGEGSRLTVL.

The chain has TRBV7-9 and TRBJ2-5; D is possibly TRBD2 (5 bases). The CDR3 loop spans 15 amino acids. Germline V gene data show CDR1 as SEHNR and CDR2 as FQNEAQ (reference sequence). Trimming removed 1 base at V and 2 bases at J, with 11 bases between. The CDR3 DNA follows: TGTGCCAGCAGCTTAGGCTGGACTGGACAAGAGACCCAGTACTTC. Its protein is CASSLGWTGQETQYF.

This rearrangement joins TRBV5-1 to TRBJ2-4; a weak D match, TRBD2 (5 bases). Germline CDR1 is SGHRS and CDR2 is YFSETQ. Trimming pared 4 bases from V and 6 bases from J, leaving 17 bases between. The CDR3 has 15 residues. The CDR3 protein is CASSPTGRVGNIQYF. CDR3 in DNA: TGCGCCAGCAGCCCCACCGGGCGGGTTGGAAACATTCAGTACTTC.

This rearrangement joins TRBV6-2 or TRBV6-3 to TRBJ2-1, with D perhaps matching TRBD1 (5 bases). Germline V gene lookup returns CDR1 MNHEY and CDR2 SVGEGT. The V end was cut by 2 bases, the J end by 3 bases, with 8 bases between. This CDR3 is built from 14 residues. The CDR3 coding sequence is TGTGCCAGCAGTTACCAGGGCGGCTACAATGAGCAGTTCTTC. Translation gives CASSYQGGYNEQFF.

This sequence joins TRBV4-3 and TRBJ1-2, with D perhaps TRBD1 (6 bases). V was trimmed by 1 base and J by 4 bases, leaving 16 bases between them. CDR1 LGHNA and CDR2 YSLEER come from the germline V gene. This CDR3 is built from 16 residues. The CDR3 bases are TGCGCCAGCAGCCAAGGGTTTACAGGGCGAGGCTATGGCTACACCTTC. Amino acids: CASSQGFTGRGYGYTF.